This T cell receptor (beta chain) came from a study of blood T cell repertoires in COVID-19. The wider study: Acute and convalescent COVID-19 specimens originated in the United States, Italy and Spain. From T cells, B-cell-depleted T cells, or PBMCs came the material, which was cDNA or gDNA.

As handled by the study authors: Amplification with reference gene primers provided the estimates of nucleated cell counts. Sequencing used immunoSEQ multiplex PCR; TCRdb keeps in-frame clones, though not all of them. The DNA was the basis for D and trimming; V, J and clone size are from that table. The repertoire consists of some 45,000 clones, with about 90% occurring once and the leading ten covering 7.5% to 10%. V shed 6 bases, J shed 5 bases, and the junction held 15 bases outside the gene matches. In germline, CDR1 is SNHLY, CDR2 FYNNEI. The CDR3 contains 17 residues. Sequenced: peripheral blood. The chain uses TRBV2 and TRBJ2-2, with 7 nucleotides matching TRBD1. The TCR comes from a human donor in a cohort sampled during active COVID-19. DNA for the CDR3: TGTGCCAGCAGCCCAAGCAGGTCGAGACAGGGTACCGGGGAGCTGTTTTTT. Protein sequence: CASSPSRSRQGTGELFF.